The clone carrying this T cell receptor (beta chain) occurred once. What it binds is unknown. The data were obtained in a study of CD8 T cells in ankylosing spondylitis. The study's findings and limits: There was reportedly significant enrichment of clones that were disease-linked in matched ankylosing spondylitis synovial fluid.

One entry per CDR3 protein results from TCRdb running MiXCR on the 5' RACE reads. The data contain about 36,000 distinct CDR3 sequences, around 15% of them singletons. Sequencing used synovial fluid, either unsorted or a sorted T cell fraction (not recorded which). The receptor was derived from a male donor with ankylosing spondylitis.

In DNA form, the CDR3 reads TGTGCCAGCAGCCCCGGGCTCTTCTATGGCTACACCTTC. Protein product: CASSPGLFYGYTF. The V gene is TRBV13, the J gene TRBJ1-2; no reliable D call. The length of the CDR3 is 13 residues. With 5 bases removed from V and 4 bases from J, the gap between germline ends came to 11 bases. Germline V gene data show CDR1 as PRHDT and CDR2 as FYEKMQ (reference sequence).